This T cell receptor beta chain was documented in a study of T cells in Graves' hyperthyroidism and ophthalmopathy. Per germline, CDR1 MNHEY and CDR2 SMNVEV (reference sequence). Trimming took off 4 bases at V and 0 bases at J, with 19 bases between the two ends. This CDR3 region has 17 residues. This clonotype occurred many times. Its target is unknown. Researchers amplified the TCR beta CDR3 regions from RNA transcripts. The HTBI primer set was used in a first-round RT-PCR of the TCR CDR3. TCRdb called the multiplex PCR reads again in MiXCR, with one record for every CDR3 protein. The profile shows approximately 600,000 distinct CDR3 sequences, under 20% of them singletons. Study-wide results and limits: Most clonotypes expanded in the thyroid (above 0.001) were also present in blood. Ophthalmopathy was distinguished from stable hyperthyroidism by 13 V-J signatures.

Hyperthyroidism was newly diagnosed in patients aged 18 to 65 (duration under 2 months). The authors took PBMCs from 10 ml fresh peripheral blood. Sequencing used blood. The genes are TRBV27 and TRBJ2-7, with D unclear. The origin of this receptor is a woman in her twenties or thirties with Graves' hyperthyroidism. This chain's CDR3 is CASSWGGPADPSYEQYF. The CDR3 bases are TGTGCCAGCAGTTGGGGTGGGCCGGCAGACCCCTCCTACGAGCAGTACTTC.